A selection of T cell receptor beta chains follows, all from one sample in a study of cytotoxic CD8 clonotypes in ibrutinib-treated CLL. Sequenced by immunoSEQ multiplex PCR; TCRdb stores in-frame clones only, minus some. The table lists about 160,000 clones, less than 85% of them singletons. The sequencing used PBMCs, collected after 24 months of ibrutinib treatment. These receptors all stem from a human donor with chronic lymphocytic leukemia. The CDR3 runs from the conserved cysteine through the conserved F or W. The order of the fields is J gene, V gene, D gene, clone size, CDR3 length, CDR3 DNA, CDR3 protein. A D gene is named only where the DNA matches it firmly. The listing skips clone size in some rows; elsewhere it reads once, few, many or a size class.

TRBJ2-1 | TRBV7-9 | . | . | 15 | TGTGCCAGCAGCGTTACAGGGTTTTTGGACAATGAGCAGTTCTTC | CASSVTGFLDNEQFF
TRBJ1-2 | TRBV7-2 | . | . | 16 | TGTGCCAGCAGCGTAGGCGACAGGCCCCGGGAGGGTGGCTACACCTTC | CASSVGDRPREGGYTF
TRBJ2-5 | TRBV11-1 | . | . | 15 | TGTGCCAGCAGTCGATCGGGACGGATCCAAGAGACCCAGTACTTC | CASSRSGRIQETQYF
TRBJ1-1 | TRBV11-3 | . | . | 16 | TGTGCCAGCAGCTTAGATCAAGCGACACCGAACACTGAAGCTTTCTTT | CASSLDQATPNTEAFF
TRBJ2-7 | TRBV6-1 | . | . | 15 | TGTGCCAGCAGTGAAATGGGGGGTACTACCTACGAGCAGTACTTC | CASSEMGGTTYEQYF
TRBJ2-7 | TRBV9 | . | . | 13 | TGTGCCAGCAGCGGAGCCGGTTGGTACGAGCAGTACTTC | CASSGAGWYEQYF
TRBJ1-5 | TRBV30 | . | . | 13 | TGTGCCTGGAACGGACAAGAGAATCAGCCCCAGCATTTT | CAWNGQENQPQHF
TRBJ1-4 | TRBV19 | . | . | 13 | TGTGCCAGTAATGAGAGGTCTAATGAAAAACTGTTTTTT | CASNERSNEKLFF
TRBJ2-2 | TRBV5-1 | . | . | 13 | TGCGCCAGCAGCCCGTTGATGGGCGGGGAGCTGTTTTTT | CASSPLMGGELFF
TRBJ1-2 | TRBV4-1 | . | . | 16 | TGCGCCAGCAGCCATATCTCGGCGAAACGGGACTATGGCTACACCTTC | CASSHISAKRDYGYTF
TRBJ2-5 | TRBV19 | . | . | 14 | TGTGCCAGTAGTACCCCGACAGCTCCGGAGACCCAGTACTTC | CASSTPTAPETQYF
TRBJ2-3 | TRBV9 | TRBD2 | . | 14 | TGTGCCAGCAGCGTCTGGGAGGGCGCAGATACGCAGTATTTT | CASSVWEGADTQYF
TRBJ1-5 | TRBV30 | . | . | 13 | TGTGCCTGGAGCTCGGGCCACAATCAGCCCCAGCATTTT | CAWSSGHNQPQHF
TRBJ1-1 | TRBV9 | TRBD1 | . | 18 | TGTGCCAGCAGCGTATCACGCCGGGGCAGGGGGCAGGACACTGAAGCTTTCTTT | CASSVSRRGRGQDTEAFF
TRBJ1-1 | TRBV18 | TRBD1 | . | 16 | TGTGCCAGCTCCCCTCAAAACACAGGGGGCCGGGGTGAAGCTTTCTTT | CASSPQNTGGRGEAFF
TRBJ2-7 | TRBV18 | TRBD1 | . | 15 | TGTGCCAGCTCGCGGGACAGGGGTAGACTTTACGAGCAGTACTTC | CASSRDRGRLYEQYF
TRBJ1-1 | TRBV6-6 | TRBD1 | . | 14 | TGTGCCAGCAGACCCGGACAGGGGCGGGGGGAAGCTTTCTTT | CASRPGQGRGEAFF
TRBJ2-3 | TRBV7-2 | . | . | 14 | TGTGCCAGCAGCTTGGGACTCGCCGCGGATACGCAGTATTTT | CASSLGLAADTQYF
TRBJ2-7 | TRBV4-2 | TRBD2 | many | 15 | TGTGCCAGCAGCCAAACTAGCGGGGGGGCCTACGAGCAGTACTTC | CASSQTSGGAYEQYF
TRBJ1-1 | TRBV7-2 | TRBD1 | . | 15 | TGTGCCAGCAGCCCATTCGGGCAGGGGGGCACTGAAGCTTTCTTT | CASSPFGQGGTEAFF
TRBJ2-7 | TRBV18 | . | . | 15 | TGTGCCAGCTCACCCGTTGGGGGTGAGTCCTACGAGCAGTACTTC | CASSPVGGESYEQYF